One and the same sample provided the 3 T cell receptor beta chains below, sequenced in a study of identical twins. TCRdb analysed the 5' RACE reads with MiXCR anew, one entry per CDR3 protein. The profile shows 300,000 to 350,000 distinct CDR3 sequences, 10% to 15% of them singletons. The data were also submitted as part of a second study, on yellow fever vaccine responses in identical twins.

Sequenced input: CD8+ T cells sorted from blood. The receptor source for this set is a woman aged 18-35 years in good health.

This clonotype has ten or more counts. As DNA, the CDR3 is TGTGCCAGCAGCTTGGAGGGCCGGAAATACAATGAGCAGTTCTTC. Translating gives CASSLEGRKYNEQFF. The chain carries TRBV5-5 and TRBJ2-1, with D hard to call. Germline CDR1 and CDR2: SGHKS and YYEKEE (reference sequence). V was pared by 0 bases and J by 4 bases, with 11 bases between. The CDR3 is 15 residues long.

The V gene is TRBV7-6, the J gene TRBJ2-7; 8 nucleotides agree with TRBD1. Per the germline V gene, CDR1 is SGHVS and CDR2 is FNYEAQ. This CDR3 has 16 amino acids. Trimming cost V 3 bases and J 5 bases; bases outside gene matches: 12. The CDR3, as DNA: TGTGCCAGCAGCTTTTCCGACGGGACAGGAGGAAACGAGCAGTACTTC. Its protein is CASSFSDGTGGNEQYF.

This clonotype appeared a few times. This chain uses TRBV3-1 with TRBJ2-5; no clear D gene. CDR1 is LGHDT, CDR2 YNNKEL, per germline (reference sequence). CDR3 length: 13 residues. V gave up 0 bases and J gave up 9 bases, with 11 bases separating them. CDR3 amino acids: CASSQETSPPQYF. CDR3 DNA sequence: TGTGCCAGCAGCCAAGAAACCAGCCCACCCCAGTACTTC.